These 16 T cell receptor beta chains were all obtained from the same sample, sequenced in a study of CD8+ T cells in alopecia areata. CD4, CD8alpha, NKG2D, NKG2ACE and other markers guided sorting of pooled cutaneous lymph node cells. Following RNA extraction, reverse transcription yielded cDNA that acted as the sequencing template. Some clones are missing from TCRdb's copy, which holds only in-frame ones; the method was immunoSEQ multiplex PCR. The sample shows more than 250,000 clones, none of them appearing just once. Sequencing was performed on CD4+ T cells sorted from a lymph node. The source of these receptors is a C3H/HeJ mouse with alopecia areata. The strain's MHC haplotype is H2-k.

As for this clone: Gene and germline names: mouse. The read comes to an end 4 residues before the CDR3 does, leaving the germline J gene to fill in the end. This rearrangement joins TRBV14 to TRBJ2-3, with a possible D match to TRBD1 (6 bases). This CDR3 is 16 amino acids long. CDR1 and CDR2 (germline): SGHDT, FRDEAV. V was shortened by 5 bases and J by 0 bases, with 16 bases between the two germline ends. This CDR3 is CASSPGTSTSAETLYF. The covered CDR3 bases are TGTGCCAGCAGCCCCGGGACATCCACTAGTGCAGAA.

This clone was seen a few times. These gene names are mouse names. The CDR3 extends 4 residues past the end of the read, so its final part is completed from the germline J gene. This chain links TRBV19 with TRBJ2-3, with D possibly being TRBD2 (7 bases). CDR1 FNHDT and CDR2 SITEND come from the germline V gene (reference sequence). Trimming took off 3 bases at V and 0 bases at J, with 14 bases between the two ends. CDR3 length: 16 residues. The CDR3 reads CASSTGGQGSAETLYF. CDR3 DNA, as far as it was read: TGTGCCAGCAGTACCGGGGGGCAGGGTAGTGCAGAA.

This clone was picked up a small number of times. The listed genes are named as in mouse. The chain's CDR3 is CASSQGGQGNAEQFF. The DNA read from the CDR3 is TGTGCCAGCAGCCAAGGGGGACAGGGGAATGCT. The J gene is TRBJ2-1, the V gene TRBV5; the match to TRBD1 covers 10 bases. Sequencing ends 4 residues short of the CDR3 end; the germline J gene provides the rest. CDR3 size: 15 residues. V was clipped by 1 base and J by 5 bases; unmatched bases: 2. Germline V gene lookup returns CDR1 LGHNA and CDR2 YNLKQL (reference sequence).

In regard to this clone: Genes and germline are mouse. The read ends 4 residues before the CDR3 terminus; that terminus is restored from the germline J gene. The chain couples TRBV17 to TRBJ2-1; TRBD2 aligns across 11 bases. The ends lost 1 base at V and 1 base at J; junction bases unmatched: 3. Germline V CDR1 and CDR2: MNHDT, YYDKIL. The CDR3 consists of 17 residues. The sequenced CDR3 bases are TGTGCTAGCAGTAGAGGACGGGACTGGGGGAACTATGCT. The encoded protein is CASSRGRDWGNYA. The complete CDR3 sequence is CASSRGRDWGNYAEQFF.

This clone was detected only a few times. Gene labels here are mouse ones. The observed sequence ends 4 residues before the CDR3 terminus, with the missing tail filled in from the germline J gene. J is TRBJ2-7 and V is TRBV19, with 8 bases lining up with TRBD1. Germline V gene data show CDR1 as FNHDT and CDR2 as SITEND (reference sequence). The CDR3 spans 14 residues. V shed 6 bases, J shed 0 bases, and the junction held 5 bases outside the gene matches. CDR3 bases read: TGTGCCAGCACCAGACAGGGGAGCTCCTAT. Its translation: CASTRQGSSY. The entire CDR3 protein is CASTRQGSSYEQYF.

This clone was counted at least ten times. Gene names and germline match the mouse. The same CDR3 is also encoded by other DNA sequences in this sample. CDR3 region: CTCSAEGQNYAEQFF. CDR3 DNA (partial): TGCACCTGCAGTGCAGAGGGACAAAACTATGCT. This chain joins TRBV1 and TRBJ2-1, with D perhaps TRBD1 (6 bases). Read sequence stops 4 residues before the CDR3 end, and the germline J gene provides the missing end. The CDR3 is made up of 15 amino acids. The V gene lost 0 bases and the J gene lost 1 base, with 7 bases spanning the gap. Looked up from germline, CDR1 is NSQYPW and CDR2 is LRSPGD (reference sequence).

This clone was observed a handful of times. Any gene name here is a mouse gene name. The read ends 4 residues shy of where the CDR3 ends; the end is completed using the germline J gene. This specimen includes other DNA sequences encoding the same CDR3. The V call is TRBV31, the J call TRBJ1-2; no definite D call. The CDR3 extends over 12 amino acids. Germline CDR1 GKSSPN, CDR2 SITVG. V was pared by 3 bases and J by 2 bases, with 7 bases between. CDR3 region: CAWSQGNSDYTF. CDR3 bases read: TGTGCCTGGAGCCAAGGGAACTCC.

As to this clone: The gene names given are mouse names. The read falls 4 residues short of the CDR3 end, and the missing part is taken from the germline J gene. The V and J genes are TRBV31 and TRBJ2-2; possible D gene TRBD1, 6 bases. This CDR3 comprises 15 residues. CDR1 is GKSSPN and CDR2 is SITVG in the germline V gene. The V gene lost 0 bases and the J gene lost 3 bases, with 11 bases spanning the gap. CDR3 bases read: TGTGCCTGGAGTCTCCAGGCAGGGGACACCGGG. This codes for CAWSLQAGDTG. The whole CDR3 reads CAWSLQAGDTGQLYF.

This clone was counted between two and nine times. Each gene name is a mouse one. With the read ending 4 residues before the CDR3 end, the germline J gene is used to fill in that end. V is TRBV13-1 and J is TRBJ1-2; D not certain. The CDR3 runs to 13 residues. In germline, CDR1 is NSHNY, CDR2 SYGAGN. V lost 4 bases and J 0 bases, leaving 7 bases between the germline ends. The sequenced part of the CDR3 DNA is TGTGCCAGCAGTCTGACATCAAACTCC. It yields the protein CASSLTSNS. The whole CDR3 protein reads CASSLTSNSDYTF.

A note on this clone: A read error may explain this, as a much larger clone is one base away. The gene symbols are mouse symbols. The read terminates 4 residues ahead of where the CDR3 ends, so the germline J gene completes it. The same CDR3 can be traced to other DNA sequences in this sample. V and J are TRBV19 and TRBJ2-1; D is perhaps TRBD1 (6 bases). CDR3 length: 13 amino acids. The V gene's germline CDR1 is FNHDT and CDR2 SITEND (reference sequence). V was shortened by 5 bases and J by 1 base, with 7 bases between the two germline ends. CDR3 region: CASRQGNYAEQFF. Incomplete CDR3 DNA: TGTGCCAGCAGGCAGGGGAACTATGCT.

This clone occurred a few times. Gene names denote mouse genes. Read data end 4 residues before the CDR3 end; the end is taken from the germline J gene. This same CDR3 is encoded by further DNA sequences in the sample. The chain couples TRBV1 to TRBJ1-1; maybe TRBD1 (5 bases). Trimming took off 1 base at V and 0 bases at J, with 9 bases between the two ends. The CDR3 consists of 15 residues. CDR1 NSQYPW and CDR2 LRSPGD come from the germline V gene (reference sequence). CDR3 DNA, as far as it was read: TGCACCTGCAGTGCAGGGACAAATGCAAACACA. Its translation is CTCSAGTNANT. Given in full, the CDR3 is CTCSAGTNANTEVFF.

Worth noting for this clone: These gene names are mouse names. The read comes to an end 4 residues before the CDR3 does, leaving the germline J gene to fill in the end. This rearrangement joins TRBV1 to TRBJ1-2, with 7 bases that match TRBD1. With V trimmed by 3 bases and J by 0 bases, 4 bases remained unmatched. The length of the CDR3 is 15 residues. Germline-derived CDR1 and CDR2 are NSQYPW and LRSPGD (reference sequence). CDR3 loop: CTCSAQGVANSDYTF. The CDR3 DNA, read in part, is TGCACCTGCAGTGCTCAGGGGGTTGCAAACTCC.

This clone was detected a few times. All gene names here are mouse names. The CDR3 DNA, read in part, is TGTGCCAGCAGCCAAGAATCCCTGGGGGGGCGCGATGCAGAA. Translating it yields CASSQESLGGRDAE. From start to end, the CDR3 is CASSQESLGGRDAETLYF. V is TRBV5 and J is TRBJ2-3; TRBD2 matches 10 bases. The sequence runs out 4 residues before the end of the CDR3; the remainder is reconstructed from the germline J gene. This CDR3 has 18 residues. V shed 0 bases and J 2 bases; nucleotides not matched to a gene: 8. In germline, CDR1 is LGHNA, CDR2 YNLKQL (reference sequence).

As to this clone: Genes here carry mouse names. The read terminates 4 residues ahead of where the CDR3 ends, so the germline J gene completes it. The genes are TRBV19 and TRBJ2-5, with D possibly matching TRBD2 (5 bases). This CDR3 region has 13 residues. CDR1 and CDR2 from the germline V gene are FNHDT and SITEND (reference sequence). The germline V and J ends were trimmed by 2 bases and 3 bases, with 7 bases remaining between them. The CDR3 is CASSIWEQDTQYF. The sequenced part of the CDR3 DNA is TGTGCCAGCAGTATCTGGGAGCAAGAC.

Of note for this clone: Gene and germline names: mouse. With the read ending 4 residues before the CDR3 end, the germline J gene is used to fill in that end. V gene TRBV13-1 combines with J gene TRBJ2-1, with 7 bases matching TRBD1. CDR3 length: 15 amino acids. The V segment lost 3 bases and the J segment 6 bases; nucleotides outside the gene matches: 9. Germline-derived CDR1 and CDR2 are NSHNY and SYGAGN. The CDR3 sequence is CASSGQGGSLAEQFF. The covered CDR3 bases are TGTGCCAGCAGTGGACAGGGAGGGTCACTTGCT.

This clone was seen only a few times. Genes and germline come from the mouse. The read ends 4 residues before the CDR3 terminus; that terminus is restored from the germline J gene. In the same sample, other DNA sequences code for this CDR3. This chain uses TRBV13-1 with TRBJ2-7, with 11 bases lining up with TRBD2. Germline V gene lookup returns CDR1 NSHNY and CDR2 SYGAGN. The CDR3 runs 14 residues. The sequenced CDR3 bases are TGTGCCAGCAGTGATAGACTGGGGGGGTAT. This translates into CASSDRLGGY. The complete CDR3 reads CASSDRLGGYEQYF.